This TCR beta chain was sequenced during a study of identical twins (dated by TCRdb to between 2015 and 2016). Context from the whole study: TCR alpha and beta repertoires from monozygotic twins, unrelated adults of various ages and cord blood were deep-sequenced to test whether fetal clonotypes persist. Replicate twin experiments were performed at different times using different library preparation protocols to rule out contamination. On the study overall, not on this receptor specifically: In monozygotic twins, out-of-frame TCR alpha sharing was systematically underestimated by recombination models, although the models agreed with sharing between unrelated individuals. Conclusions relied on cross-sectional statistical analysis, since the same donors could not be followed over many years. In beta out-of-frame sequences, excess twin sharing was weaker, because having fewer shared sequences lowered the signal-to-noise ratio. Fewer insertions were carried by abundant cord blood beta clonotypes, a similar but weaker trend appeared in young adult naive repertoires, and no such trend appeared in memory repertoires. Zero-insertion analyses could be partly confounded by invariant T cells such as MAIT and iNKT, although diverse VJ usage argued against such confounding for most clonotypes. Compared with coincidental sharing between unrelated individuals, out-of-frame TCR alpha sequences shared between twins had an excess of sequences with low generation probability.

This clonotype was observed at least ten times. Its specific antigen is unknown. No base qualities exist here, and no much larger clone lies one base off it. Every donor in the study was a healthy Caucasian. Miltenyi CD45RO+ enrichment and human naive T-cell isolation kits were used to isolate memory (CD45RO+) and naive T cells from PBMC. From a lookup of the germline V gene (reference sequence), CDR1 and CDR2 are MNHEY and SMNVEV. Including cysteine and phenylalanine, the CDR3 has 16 amino acids. Left in the record is the CDR3 DNA by itself, 48 bases read in frame from the first base. Trimming costs V 6 bases and J 3 bases, and their ends lie 21 bases apart. The protocol used for the library was 5' RACE. The sequencer was an Illumina HiSeq 2000. A universal primer binding site was introduced by template switching, and a unique molecular identifier was present in the final cDNA, enabling accurate counting of TCR cDNA molecules. First-strand cDNA for TCR alpha and beta chains was synthesized from specific primers in the conserved constant-segment region. To control for contamination, every cDNA library carried two barcodes: a SMART-Mk sample barcode plus Illumina barcodes. TruSeq adapter sequences along with Illumina sample barcodes were introduced in two successive PCR steps. Sequencing of the TCR alpha and beta cDNA libraries was done on the Illumina HiSeq platform using custom primers. The original methods were these. Unique molecular identifiers were extracted from raw reads with MiGEC, and CDR3 positions were determined with MiXCR. For each individual, recombination models were inferred using an EM algorithm with the repgenHMM and IGoR tools. Shared clonotypes were analyzed with the tcR package in R, and sharing was normalized by the product of cloneset sizes. To study raw recombination free of thymic and clonal selection effects, out-of-frame nonproductive sequences were analyzed. In TCRdb, the public reads were trimmed at Q25 with fastp and aligned with MiXCR, with productive beta chains retained. CDR3 protein sequences are deduplicated, and each keeps its most common genes and DNA. The V and J calls here are based on TCRdb, not the publication. The table for this sample lists over 200,000 distinct CDR3 sequences; less than 9.5% of them were counted only once. The ten largest account for about 5% of the sample.

Sequencing was performed on memory (CD45RO+) T cells sorted from blood. The sample's cell subset or site label is to be understood as: CD45RO+ enriched T cells. This TCR derives from a woman younger than 30 in good health. The chain links TRBV27 with TRBJ2-7; possibly the D gene is TRBD2, per 6 matching bases. The bases read TGTGCCAGCAGCTATGGTGTCGGGACTGGGTACTACGAGCAGTACTTC. It specifies CASSYGVGTGYYEQYF.